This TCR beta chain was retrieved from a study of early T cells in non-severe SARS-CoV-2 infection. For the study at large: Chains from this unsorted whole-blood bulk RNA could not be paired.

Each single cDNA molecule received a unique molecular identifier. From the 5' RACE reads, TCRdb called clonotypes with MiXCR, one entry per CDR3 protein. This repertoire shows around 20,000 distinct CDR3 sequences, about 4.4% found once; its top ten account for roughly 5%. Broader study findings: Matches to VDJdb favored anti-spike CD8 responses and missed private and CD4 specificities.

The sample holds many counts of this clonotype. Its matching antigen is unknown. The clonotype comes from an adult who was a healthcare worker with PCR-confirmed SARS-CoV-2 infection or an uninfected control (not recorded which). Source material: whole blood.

The CDR3 protein is CSAFGQGDSGPQHF. For the CDR3, the DNA is TGCAGTGCTTTCGGACAGGGTGATAGTGGGCCCCAGCATTTT. The chain is built from TRBV20-1 and TRBJ1-5; TRBD1 agrees at 8 bases. The germline CDR1 and CDR2 sequences are DFQATT and SNEGSKA (reference sequence). V lost 5 bases and J lost 9; bases outside the gene matches: 12. The CDR3 is 14 residues long.